The 27 T cell receptor beta chains below all came from one sample that was sequenced in a study of lymphopenia after photon versus proton radiotherapy. The method was immunoSEQ multiplex PCR; TCRdb's version includes in-frame clones alone and lacks a portion of them. The sample shows 15,000 to 20,000 clones, approximately 91% of them seen only once. The sample consisted of peripheral blood, taken from a patient treated with proton-based radiotherapy. The receptor set was obtained from a woman aged 55-69 years with cholangiocarcinoma. Some clones in this sample may be carry-over from other donors' samples.

The chain carries TRBV13 and TRBJ1-1, with 7 bases aligning to TRBD1. The length of the CDR3 is 13 residues. Trimming took 8 bases from V and 1 from J; bases not matched to a gene: 4. Per the germline V gene, CDR1 is PRHDT and CDR2 is FYEKMQ (reference sequence). The DNA of the CDR3 is TGTGCCAGCTCCCGGACAGGGAACACTGAAGCTTTCTTT. Protein sequence: CASSRTGNTEAFF.

This chain connects TRBV7-8 to TRBJ2-1; TRBD2 matches at 13 bases. This CDR3 is 16 amino acids long. Germline V gene lookup returns CDR1 SGHVS and CDR2 FQNEAQ. V lost 5 bases and J lost 3; bases outside the gene matches: 4. CDR3 nucleotides: TGTGCCAGCAGCCTCCGGACTAGCGGGGGCTACAATGAGCAGTTCTTC. This gives the protein CASSLRTSGGYNEQFF.

Turning to this clone: This sample includes further DNA sequences coding for the same CDR3. The V gene is TRBV2, the J gene TRBJ2-5, with a tentative D call TRBD2 (6 bases). The CDR3 length is 12 residues. V lost 7 bases to trimming and J lost 5 bases, with 11 bases between them. Looked up from germline, CDR1 is SNHLY and CDR2 is FYNNEI. As DNA, the CDR3 is TGTGCCAGCAACGGGGGTTGGGAGACCCAGTACTTC. It is translated as CASNGGWETQYF. Combining the CDR3 with reference TRBV2 and TRBJ2-5 gives the whole variable domain EPEVTQTPSHQVTQMGQEVILRCVPISNHLYFYWYRQILGQKVEFLVSFYNNEISEKSEIFDDQFSVERPDGSNFTLKIRSTKLEDSAMYFCASNGGWETQYFGPGTRLLVL.

V usage is TRBV7-2 and J usage is TRBJ2-1, with D perhaps matching TRBD2 (5 bases). Per germline, CDR1 SGHTA and CDR2 FQGNSA. The CDR3 runs 18 residues. V was pared by 1 base and J by 4 bases, with 20 bases between. CDR3 region: CASSLVGDRVPGYNEQFF. In nucleotides, the CDR3 is TGTGCCAGCAGCTTAGTGGGAGACCGGGTTCCGGGGTACAATGAGCAGTTCTTC.

The V gene is TRBV4-1, the J gene TRBJ2-1; 14 bases align to TRBD2. The CDR3 has 17 amino acids. With 2 bases clipped from V and 3 bases from J, the junction kept 3 bases outside the gene matches. CDR1 and CDR2 from the germline V gene are MGHRA and YSYEKL. As DNA, the CDR3 is TGCGCCAGCAGCCAATCGGGACTAGCGGGAGTCTACAATGAGCAGTTCTTC. Amino acids: CASSQSGLAGVYNEQFF.

The chain has TRBV19 and TRBJ2-1; the D is unclear. Trimming shortened V by 5 bases and J by 1 base, and 15 bases separated the two germline ends. The CDR3 runs 16 residues. Germline CDR1 reads LNHDA; CDR2 reads SQIVND (reference sequence). The CDR3 DNA reads TGTGCCAGTAGTTTTCAATCCGGGTTATCCTACAATGAGCAGTTCTTC. Its translation is CASSFQSGLSYNEQFF.

The rearrangement links TRBV6-5 to TRBJ2-1, with TRBD1 matching over 10 bases. Germline CDR1 is MNHEY and CDR2 is SVGAGI. The J segment lost 4 bases and the V segment lost 6 bases, leaving 6 bases of the junction unmatched. The CDR3 has 15 amino acids. CDR3 bases: TGTGCCAGCAGCACGACAGGGGGCAAATACAATGAGCAGTTCTTC. Its protein product is CASSTTGGKYNEQFF.

This chain links TRBV30 with TRBJ2-1, with D maybe TRBD2 (5 bases). V was trimmed by 5 bases and J by 8 bases, leaving 13 bases between them. The CDR3 extends over 12 amino acids. Germline CDR1 GTSNPN, CDR2 SVGIG (reference sequence). CDR3 sequence: CAWWRAGYEQFF. CDR3 nucleotide sequence: TGTGCCTGGTGGCGGGCTGGGTATGAGCAGTTCTTC. The whole variable domain, remainder taken from reference TRBV30 and TRBJ2-1, is SQTIHQWPATLVQPVGSPLSLECTVEGTSNPNLYWYRQAAGRGLQLLFYSVGIGQISSEVPQNLSASRPQDRQFILSSKKLLLSDSGFYLCAWWRAGYEQFFGPGTRLTVL.

This clone showed up just once. This chain uses TRBV5-8 with TRBJ2-1; D gene ambiguous. Germline CDR1 is SGHTS and CDR2 is YDEGEE. V lost 0 bases and J lost 3, with 7 bases in between. CDR3 length: 14 residues. The CDR3 coding sequence is TGTGCCAGCAGCTTGGGTTCTCACTACAATGAGCAGTTCTTC. This sequence encodes CASSLGSHYNEQFF.

The chain recombines TRBV6-5 with TRBJ1-1; 8 positions agree with TRBD1. The trim removed 5 bases at V and 1 base at J, leaving 3 bases unmatched. The CDR3 contains 14 residues. Looked up from germline, CDR1 is MNHEY and CDR2 is SVGAGI. The CDR3 region is CASSRDRRNTEAFF. The CDR3 DNA reads as TGTGCCAGCAGTCGGGACAGGCGGAACACTGAAGCTTTCTTT.

The V and J genes are TRBV2 and TRBJ2-7; D uncertain. Germline V gene sequence: CDR1 SNHLY, CDR2 FYNNEI. This CDR3 is 13 amino acids long. Deletions cut 8 bases from V and 9 bases from J, with 20 bases between. DNA of the CDR3: TGTGCCAGCGCCGATATTGTCTTGGTCCCGCAGTACTTC. Translated: CASADIVLVPQYF.

This chain links TRBV7-9 with TRBJ1-2, with TRBD1 matching over 10 bases. The length of the CDR3 is 16 residues. V was pared by 2 bases and J by 5 bases, with 8 bases of the junction left unmatched. Germline lookup yields CDR1 SEHNR and CDR2 FQNEAQ (reference sequence). The CDR3 region is CASSLRVDRGEYGYTF. In nucleotides, the CDR3 is TGTGCCAGCAGCTTACGCGTGGACAGGGGGGAATATGGCTACACCTTC.

The chain carries TRBV5-4 and TRBJ2-2; tentative D call: TRBD1 (8 bases). Trimming took off 3 bases at V and 4 bases at J, with 22 bases between the two ends. The CDR3 totals 18 residues. Germline V gene data show CDR1 as SGHNT and CDR2 as YYREEE (reference sequence). For the CDR3, the DNA is TGTGCCAGCAGCTCCAGGGGGGGAGGACAGGGTGGCACCGGGGAGCTGTTTTTT. Translated, it gives CASSSRGGGQGGTGELFF.

This clone has more than one count but fewer than ten. The chain uses TRBV4-1 and TRBJ2-1; D remains ambiguous. The germline V and J ends were trimmed by 4 bases and 5 bases, with 15 bases remaining between them. Per the germline V gene, CDR1 is MGHRA and CDR2 is YSYEKL. The CDR3 contains 15 residues. CDR3 amino acids: CASSLPLPYDNEQFF. CDR3 sequence (DNA): TGCGCCAGCAGCCTTCCCCTCCCTTACGACAATGAGCAGTTCTTC.

This sequence joins TRBV30 and TRBJ1-1; D gene uncertain. Trimming cost V 6 bases and J 5 bases, with 19 bases left between them. The CDR3 has 14 amino acids. Germline V gene data show CDR1 as GTSNPN and CDR2 as SVGIG (reference sequence). CDR3 in amino acids: CACTPQGRATEAFF. The CDR3 DNA sequence: TGTGCCTGTACCCCACAAGGGAGAGCGACTGAAGCTTTCTTT.

The chain joins TRBV5-4 to TRBJ1-1; D call uncertain. The V end was cut by 6 bases, the J end by 6 bases, with 18 bases between. From germline, CDR1 is SGHNT and CDR2 YYREEE (reference sequence). This CDR3 has 14 residues. CDR3 loop: CASTPDAGWAEAFF. The CDR3 DNA reads TGTGCCAGCACCCCCGATGCGGGCTGGGCTGAAGCTTTCTTT.

The table lists this clone with a count of one. The rearrangement uses TRBV2 and TRBJ1-2; D may be TRBD1 (6 bases). This CDR3 comprises 12 residues. Germline V CDR1 and CDR2: SNHLY, FYNNEI. With 6 bases removed from V and 4 bases from J, the gap between germline ends came to 9 bases. The CDR3 is CASRIGGYGYTF. The CDR3, as DNA: TGTGCCAGCAGAATAGGGGGCTATGGCTACACCTTC.

This chain links TRBV7-8 with TRBJ1-1; weak D call: TRBD1 (5 bases). Germline V gene lookup returns CDR1 SGHVS and CDR2 FQNEAQ. This CDR3 is built from 14 residues. The V end was cut by 5 bases, the J end by 4 bases, with 14 bases between. CDR3 in DNA: TGTGCCAGCAGCCCCCCCAGGGCGAGCACTGAAGCTTTCTTT. As protein: CASSPPRASTEAFF.

The genes are TRBV5-1 and TRBJ2-5; TRBD2 is a possible D gene (5 bases). There are 13 residues in the CDR3. The germline CDR1 and CDR2 sequences are SGHRS and YFSETQ. The germline V and J ends were trimmed by 7 bases and 1 base, with 11 bases remaining between them. CDR3 bases: TGCGCCAGCGCCCGGGCGGGCCAAGAGACCCAGTACTTC. It is translated as CASARAGQETQYF.

V and J are TRBV30 and TRBJ1-5; no clear D gene. Trimming left V 0 bases short and J 0 bases short, with 6 bases between. This CDR3 has 14 residues. Germline V CDR1 and CDR2: GTSNPN, SVGIG (reference sequence). This CDR3 is CAWSVTDSNQPQHF. CDR3 nucleotide sequence: TGTGCCTGGAGTGTAACTGATAGCAATCAGCCCCAGCATTTT.

The chain joins TRBV5-1 to TRBJ2-1; 9 bases align to TRBD1. V lost 5 bases, J lost 1 base, and 4 bases stayed unmatched. The CDR3 consists of 15 residues. Germline CDR1 is SGHRS and CDR2 is YFSETQ. Here the CDR3 reads CASSSTGGSYNEQFF. The CDR3 region has the DNA TGCGCCAGCAGTTCGACAGGGGGATCCTACAATGAGCAGTTCTTC.

The rearrangement links TRBV4-1 to TRBJ1-5; possible D gene TRBD1, 6 bases. CDR3 length: 17 amino acids. V was shortened by 1 base and J by 1 base, with 14 bases between the two germline ends. The V gene's germline CDR1 is MGHRA and CDR2 YSYEKL. The CDR3 spells CASSQGLGGDSNQPQHF. The CDR3 coding sequence is TGCGCCAGCAGCCAAGGTCTAGGGGGGGACAGCAATCAGCCCCAGCATTTT.

In this sample, this clone turned up once. This sequence joins TRBV5-1 and TRBJ1-2, with D possibly TRBD1 on 5 matching bases. The CDR3 has 13 residues. V gave up 4 bases and J gave up 2 bases, with 9 bases separating them. CDR1 and CDR2 from the germline V gene are SGHRS and YFSETQ. In nucleotides, the CDR3 is TGCGCCAGCAGCAGGGGCGAGAACTATGGCTACACCTTC. Its translation: CASSRGENYGYTF.

The rearrangement links TRBV19 to TRBJ1-1, with TRBD1 matching 7 bases. V dropped 5 bases and J dropped 0; count of bases not matched to a gene: 9. The CDR3 totals 16 residues. Germline values: CDR1 LNHDA, CDR2 SQIVND (reference sequence). In DNA form, the CDR3 reads TGTGCCAGTAGTGTCCGACAGGGTCGGATGAACACTGAAGCTTTCTTT. Translating it yields CASSVRQGRMNTEAFF.

V and J are TRBV19 and TRBJ1-1; 11 positions agree with TRBD1. The CDR3 runs to 16 residues. Germline values: CDR1 LNHDA, CDR2 SQIVND (reference sequence). V lost 7 bases to trimming and J lost 5 bases; unmatched junction nucleotides: 12. In DNA form, the CDR3 reads TGTGCCAGTAACCCACGGACAGGGGGCGATAATACTGAAGCTTTCTTT. It translates to CASNPRTGGDNTEAFF.

V gene TRBV5-1 combines with J gene TRBJ2-3, with no clear D. V was cut by 4 bases and J by 6 bases, with 18 bases left in between. This CDR3 region has 15 residues. The germline gives CDR1 SGHRS, CDR2 YFSETQ. This CDR3 is CASSGKAHDGDTQYF. As DNA, the CDR3 is TGCGCCAGCAGCGGGAAAGCCCACGATGGGGATACGCAGTATTTT.

The V call is TRBV5-4, the J call TRBJ2-7; 7 bases are shared with TRBD2. The germline V gene encodes CDR1 SGHNT and CDR2 YYREEE (reference sequence). J was trimmed by 5 bases and V by 4 bases; bases with no gene match: 15. The CDR3 runs to 16 residues. CDR3 nucleotide sequence: TGTGCCAGCAGCCCCCCTATGGGGGGGAACCTAGACGAGCAGTACTTC. Translation: CASSPPMGGNLDEQYF.